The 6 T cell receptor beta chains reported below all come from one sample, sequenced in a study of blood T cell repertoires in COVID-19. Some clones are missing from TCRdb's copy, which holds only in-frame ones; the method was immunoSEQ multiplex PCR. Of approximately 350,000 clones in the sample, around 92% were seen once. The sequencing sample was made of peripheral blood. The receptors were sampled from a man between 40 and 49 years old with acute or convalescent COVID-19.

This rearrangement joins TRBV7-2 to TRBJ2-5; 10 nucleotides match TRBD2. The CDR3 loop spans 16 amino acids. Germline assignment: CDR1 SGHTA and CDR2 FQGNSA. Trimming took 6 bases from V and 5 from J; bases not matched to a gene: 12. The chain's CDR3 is CASRVPGGLAMETQYF. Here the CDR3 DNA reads TGTGCCAGCAGGGTCCCCGGGGGACTAGCGATGGAGACCCAGTACTTC.

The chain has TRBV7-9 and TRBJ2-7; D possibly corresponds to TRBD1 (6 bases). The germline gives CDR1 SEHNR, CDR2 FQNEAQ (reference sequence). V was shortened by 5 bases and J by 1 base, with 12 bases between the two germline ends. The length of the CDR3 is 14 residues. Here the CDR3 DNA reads TGTGCCAGCAGCACCTGGACAGAGTCCTACGAGCAGTACTTC. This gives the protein CASSTWTESYEQYF.

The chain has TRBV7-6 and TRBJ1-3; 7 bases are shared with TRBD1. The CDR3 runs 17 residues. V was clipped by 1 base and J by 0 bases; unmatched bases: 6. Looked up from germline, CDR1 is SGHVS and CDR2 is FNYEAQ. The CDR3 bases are TGTGCCAGCAGCTTAGGGTCGGGACAGTACTCTGGAAACACCATATATTTT. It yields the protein CASSLGSGQYSGNTIYF.

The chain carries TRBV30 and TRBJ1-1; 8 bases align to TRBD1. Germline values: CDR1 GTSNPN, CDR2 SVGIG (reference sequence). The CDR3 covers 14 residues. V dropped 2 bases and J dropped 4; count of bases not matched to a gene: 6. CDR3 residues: CAWSFKDRATEAFF. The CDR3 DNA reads TGTGCCTGGAGTTTTAAGGACAGGGCCACTGAAGCTTTCTTT.

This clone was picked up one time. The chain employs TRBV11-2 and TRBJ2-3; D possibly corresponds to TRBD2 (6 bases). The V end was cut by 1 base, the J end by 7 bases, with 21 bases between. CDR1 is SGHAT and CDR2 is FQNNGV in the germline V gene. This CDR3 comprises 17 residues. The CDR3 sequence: CASSLAGGMGSFNTQYF. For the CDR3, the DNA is TGTGCCAGCAGCTTAGCTGGCGGGATGGGAAGTTTCAATACGCAGTATTTT.

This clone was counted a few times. Written as DNA, the CDR3 is TGTGCCAGCAGCCCAGGGGGATTAATTCATGGCTACACCTTC. Encoded protein: CASSPGGLIHGYTF. V and J are TRBV7-3 and TRBJ1-2; the match to TRBD1 covers 7 bases. V lost 5 bases and J lost 6; bases outside the gene matches: 9. In germline, CDR1 is SGHTA, CDR2 FQGTGA. CDR3 size: 14 residues. Filled out from reference TRBV7-3 and TRBJ1-2, the complete variable domain reads GAGVSQTPSNKVTEKGKYVELRCDPISGHTALYWYRQSLGQGPEFLIYFQGTGAADDSGLPNDRFFAVRPEGSVSTLKIQRTERGDSAVYLCASSPGGLIHGYTFGSGTRLTVV.